One sample yielded the 4 T cell receptor beta chains listed below, sequenced in a study of glioma-infiltrating T cells after dendritic cell vaccination. TCRdb keeps only in-frame clones here, not all; method: immunoSEQ multiplex PCR. The sample includes some 73,000 clones, roughly 82% of them seen just once. Sequenced here: blood, sampled before dendritic cell vaccination. These receptors were collected from a human donor with glioblastoma.

J is TRBJ1-6 and V is TRBV18; possibly TRBD1 for D (5 bases). In germline, CDR1 is KGHSH, CDR2 LQKENI. V was pared by 3 bases and J by 5 bases, with 11 bases between. The CDR3 loop spans 15 amino acids. This CDR3 reads CASSPQGGDNSPLHF. The CDR3 bases are TGTGCCAGCTCACCCCAGGGTGGGGATAATTCACCCCTCCACTTT.

This chain connects TRBV11-3 to TRBJ2-6; 8 nucleotides line up with TRBD2. The CDR3 runs 17 residues. V shed 0 bases and J 3 bases; nucleotides not matched to a gene: 4. CDR1 and CDR2 (germline): SGHNT, YENEEA. As DNA, the CDR3 is TGTGCCAGCAGCTTAGAAGGAGGGACTAGTGGGGCCAACGTCCTGACTTTC. This gives the protein CASSLEGGTSGANVLTF.

The J gene is TRBJ2-3, the V gene TRBV19; D gene unclear. V lost 4 bases and J 10 bases, leaving 15 bases between the germline ends. The CDR3 is made up of 13 amino acids. Germline assignment: CDR1 LNHDA and CDR2 SQIVND (reference sequence). CDR3 nucleotide sequence: TGTGCCAGTAGTAAATCAGTAGCTGTGGCGCAGTATTTT. Translating gives CASSKSVAVAQYF.

The chain uses TRBV18 and TRBJ2-1; 8 bases agree with TRBD1. The junction had 8 bases not matched to a gene; V was cut back by 7 bases and J by 6 bases. Germline CDR1 KGHSH, CDR2 LQKENI. The CDR3 loop spans 14 amino acids. In DNA form, the CDR3 reads TGTGCCAGCTTGCCTGAGACAGGGGCCAATGAGCAGTTCTTC. Residues: CASLPETGANEQFF.